The source of this T cell receptor beta chain is a study of cytomegalovirus exposure and HLA in healthy donors. Whole-study results and caveats: Available immune exposure information covered CMV serostatus only.

V was shortened by 2 bases and J by 2 bases, with 6 bases between the two germline ends. Germline CDR1 and CDR2: MNHEY and SMNVEV (reference sequence). This CDR3 contains 13 residues. On this clone itself: Its antigen remains unidentified.

This PCR relied on a set of 60 Vbeta primers and 13 Jbeta primers. Method: immunoSEQ multiplex PCR; TCRdb's copy keeps in-frame clones and lacks some. The sample includes just over 150,000 clones, roughly three quarters seen only once; the top ten take approximately 6.9%. The clonotype comes from a man aged 40-50 years in good health and CMV-seropositive. The chain carries TRBV27 and TRBJ1-2, with no clear D. Sequencing was performed on PBMCs. CDR3 residues: CASSLVGNYGYTF. The CDR3 DNA reads TGTGCCAGCAGTTTAGTCGGGAACTATGGCTACACCTTC.